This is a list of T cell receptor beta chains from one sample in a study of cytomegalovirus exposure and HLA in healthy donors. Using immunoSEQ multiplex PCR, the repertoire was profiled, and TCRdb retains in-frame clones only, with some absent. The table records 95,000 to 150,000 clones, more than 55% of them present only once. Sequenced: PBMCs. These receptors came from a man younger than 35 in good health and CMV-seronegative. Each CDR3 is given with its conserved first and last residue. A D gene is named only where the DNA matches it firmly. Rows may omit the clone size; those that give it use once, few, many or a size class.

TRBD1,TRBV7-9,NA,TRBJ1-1,CASRSGTASEAFF,TGTGCCAGCAGATCAGGGACAGCCTCAGAAGCTTTCTTT
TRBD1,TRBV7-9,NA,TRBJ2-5,CASSLGDRDRETQYF,TGTGCCAGCAGCTTAGGGGACAGGGATCGGGAGACCCAGTACTTC
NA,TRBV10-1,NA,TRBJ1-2,CASSESSGYGYTF,TGCGCCAGCAGTGAGTCGTCAGGCTATGGCTACACCTTC
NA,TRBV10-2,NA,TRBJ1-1,CASSYPTGNTEAFF,TGCGCCAGCTCCTACCCGACAGGGAACACTGAAGCTTTCTTT
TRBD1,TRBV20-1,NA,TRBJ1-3,CSAARDRDLYF,TGCAGTGCTGCCAGGGACAGGGATTTATATTTT
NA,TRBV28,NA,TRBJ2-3,CASTEVSDTQYF,TGTGCCAGCACGGAGGTCTCAGATACGCAGTATTTT
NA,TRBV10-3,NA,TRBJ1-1,CAIRRGEGTEAFF,TGTGCCATCAGGAGGGGGGAGGGCACTGAAGCTTTCTTT
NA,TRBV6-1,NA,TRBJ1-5,CASGPRGIGNQPQHF,TGTGCCAGCGGACCGAGGGGGATCGGAAATCAGCCCCAGCATTTT
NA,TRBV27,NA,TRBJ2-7,CASSPGGVPYEQYF,TGTGCCAGCAGTCCTGGCGGGGTCCCCTACGAGCAGTACTTC
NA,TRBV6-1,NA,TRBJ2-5,CAMGRPTPFQETQYF,TGTGCCATGGGCAGACCAACCCCCTTCCAGGAGACCCAGTACTTC
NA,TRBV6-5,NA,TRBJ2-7,CASSYFGAYEQYF,TGTGCCAGCAGTTACTTCGGGGCCTACGAGCAGTACTTC
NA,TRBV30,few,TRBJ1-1,CAWSVWRDTEAFF,TGTGCCTGGAGTGTTTGGAGAGACACTGAAGCTTTCTTT
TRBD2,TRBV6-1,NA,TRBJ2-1,CASSEAGGRDEQFF,TGTGCCAGCAGTGAGGCAGGTGGGAGGGATGAGCAGTTCTTC
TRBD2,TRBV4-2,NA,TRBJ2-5,CASSQERTTGLAGGRETQYF,TGTGCCAGCAGCCAAGAGAGGACAACGGGACTAGCGGGAGGGCGGGAGACCCAGTACTTC
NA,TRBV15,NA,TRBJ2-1,CATSTERSLNEQFF,TGTGCCACCAGCACAGAGAGAAGCCTCAATGAGCAGTTCTTC
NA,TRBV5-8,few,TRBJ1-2,CASSLRGYTF,TGTGCCAGCAGCTTGCGTGGCTACACCTTC
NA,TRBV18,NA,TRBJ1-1,CASSPRPGPNTEAFF,TGTGCCAGCTCACCAAGGCCAGGGCCGAACACTGAAGCTTTCTTT
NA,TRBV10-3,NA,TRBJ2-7,CAITSGGNYEQYF,TGTGCCATCACGTCCGGGGGAAACTACGAGCAGTACTTC
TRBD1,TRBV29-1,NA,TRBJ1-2,CSVELDRSIPNYGYTF,TGCAGCGTTGAGTTGGACAGGAGCATCCCTAACTATGGCTACACCTTC
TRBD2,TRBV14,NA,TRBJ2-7,CASSLLTSGSSEQYF,TGTGCCAGCAGCCTATTAACTAGCGGCTCCTCCGAGCAGTACTTC
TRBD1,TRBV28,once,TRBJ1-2,CASTGVRTGHYGYTF,TGTGCCAGCACGGGTGTTCGGACAGGGCACTATGGCTACACCTTC
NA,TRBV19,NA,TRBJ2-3,CASSILAGTDTQYF,TGTGCCAGTAGTATATTAGCGGGCACAGATACGCAGTATTTT
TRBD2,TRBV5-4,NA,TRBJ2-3,CASSERRTSGLSTDTQYF,TGTGCCAGCAGCGAACGTAGGACTAGCGGACTTAGCACAGATACGCAGTATTTT
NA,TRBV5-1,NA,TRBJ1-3,CASSLASSSGNTIYF,TGCGCCAGCAGCTTGGCTTCCAGCTCTGGAAACACCATATATTTT
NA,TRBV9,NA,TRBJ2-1,CASSVRAGEQFF,TGTGCCAGCAGCGTAAGAGCAGGTGAGCAGTTCTTC
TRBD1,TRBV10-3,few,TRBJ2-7,CAISESDRNEQYF,TGTGCCATCAGTGAGTCGGACAGGAACGAGCAGTACTTC
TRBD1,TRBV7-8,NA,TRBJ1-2,CASNPVLGFGTGGSYTF,TGTGCCAGCAACCCTGTTCTTGGGTTCGGGACAGGGGGCAGCTACACCTTC
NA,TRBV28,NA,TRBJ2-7,CASSRPGDRRVHEQYF,TGTGCCAGCAGTCGACCGGGTGACAGAAGGGTTCACGAGCAGTACTTC
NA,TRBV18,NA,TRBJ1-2,CASSVTAADYGYTF,TGTGCCAGCTCCGTGACTGCAGCAGACTATGGCTACACCTTC
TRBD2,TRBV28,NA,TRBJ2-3,CASNPSGRVLSDADTQYF,TGTGCCAGCAACCCTAGCGGGAGAGTTCTTAGTGATGCAGATACGCAGTATTTT
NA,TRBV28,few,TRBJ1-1,CASSLGRAGTEAFF,TGTGCCAGCAGTTTAGGTCGCGCCGGCACTGAAGCTTTCTTT
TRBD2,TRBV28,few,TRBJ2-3,CASSSASGKDTQYF,TGTGCCAGCAGTTCGGCTAGCGGGAAGGATACGCAGTATTTT
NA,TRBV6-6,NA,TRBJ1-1,CASSYRLREAFF,TGTGCCAGCAGTTACCGATTGAGGGAAGCTTTCTTT
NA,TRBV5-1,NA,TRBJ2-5,CASSLDRQETQYF,TGCGCCAGCAGCCTGGACAGACAAGAGACCCAGTACTTC
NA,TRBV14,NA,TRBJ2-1,CASNPTEGGVRNEQFF,TGTGCCAGCAACCCCACAGAAGGGGGAGTTCGCAATGAGCAGTTCTTC
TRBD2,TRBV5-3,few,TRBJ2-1,CARKHLPLRSCMASGRGQFF,TGTGCCAGAAAACATCTTCCCTTGAGGTCGTGTATGGCTAGCGGGAGGGGGCAGTTCTTC
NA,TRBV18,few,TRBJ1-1,CASSLRGNTEAFF,TGTGCCAGCTCCCTTCGGGGGAACACTGAAGCTTTCTTT
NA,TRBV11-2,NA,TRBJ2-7,CASSLDLYEQYF,TGTGCCAGCAGCTTAGACCTCTACGAGCAGTACTTC
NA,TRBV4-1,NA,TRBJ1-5,CASSHPQGLTSNQPQHF,TGCGCCAGCAGCCATCCCCAGGGGTTAACTAGCAATCAGCCCCAGCATTTT
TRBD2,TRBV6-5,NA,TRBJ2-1,CASSYDRGGRYNEQFF,TGTGCCAGCAGTTACGATCGCGGGGGACGGTACAATGAGCAGTTCTTC
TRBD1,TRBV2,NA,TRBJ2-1,CASRATTTGSSYNEQFF,TGTGCCAGCAGGGCAACTACGACAGGGAGCTCCTACAATGAGCAGTTCTTC